This is a list of T cell receptor beta chains from one sample in a study of T cell repertoires in cytomegalovirus infection. TCRdb redid the calling of the reads with MiXCR, one entry per CDR3 protein. The table shows about 770,000 distinct CDR3 sequences, with roughly 28% occurring only once. For these receptors, no antigen is known. The sample here was cultured CD8+ T cells from PBMCs, taken from culture after CMV antigen stimulation. Receptor source: a human donor in good health (CMV status not recorded). Some clones in this sample may be carry-over from other donors' samples. The CDR3 runs from the conserved cysteine through the conserved F or W. D genes are given only for firm matches. Clone size is stated in some rows and not others, as once, few, many or a class when expanded.

d_gene	j_gene	v_gene	abundance	CDR3nt	CDR3aa
NA	TRBJ1-1	TRBV10-3	many	TGTGCCACCGCCACCGCGGCTGAAGCTTTCTTT	CATATAAEAFF
NA	TRBJ1-2	TRBV19	few	TGTGCCAGTACCTGGAGCGTCCACCATAACTATGGCTACACCTTC	CASTWSVHHNYGYTF
NA	TRBJ1-4	TRBV7-9	NA	TGTGCCAGCAGCCTCTCAGGAACCGAAAAACTGTTTTTT	CASSLSGTEKLFF
TRBD1	TRBJ2-5	TRBV5-8	NA	TGTGCCAGCAGCTTACCCTGGACAGGGGAGTATGAGACCCAGTACTTC	CASSLPWTGEYETQYF
NA	TRBJ1-1	TRBV18	few	TGTGCCACCCACCCCGCGGGAAACACTGAAGCTTTCTTT	CATHPAGNTEAFF
NA	TRBJ2-5	TRBV10-2	NA	TGCGCCAGCAGTTCCCGCCCCGGTGGGTTTCAAGAGACCCAGTACTTC	CASSSRPGGFQETQYF
NA	TRBJ2-1	TRBV4-1	NA	TGCGCCAGCAGCCAAGAGTCGGGGTCCCAAGAGCAGTTCTTC	CASSQESGSQEQFF
TRBD2	TRBJ2-3	TRBV7-6	few	TGTGCCAGCCAGGAACTAGCGGGGGTTTCAGATACGCAGTATTTT	CASQELAGVSDTQYF
NA	TRBJ2-2	TRBV4-1	many	TGTGCCAGCAGCCAAACCGGGGAGCTGTTTTTT	CASSQTGELFF
TRBD1	TRBJ1-2	TRBV29-1	NA	TGCAGCGTCGAGACAGGGGTTGACTATGGCTACACCTTC	CSVETGVDYGYTF
TRBD1	TRBJ2-1	TRBV29-1	NA	TGCAGCGTGGGACAGATCAACTACAATGAGCAGTTCTTC	CSVGQINYNEQFF